A single sample is the source of the 25 T cell receptor beta chains below, sequenced in a study of response to subunit inactivated influenza vaccine. Each CDR3 protein gets one entry after TCRdb re-called the RT-PCR reads with MiXCR. Among some 600,000 distinct CDR3 sequences, around 15% were seen once, and the ten largest hold approximately 7.6%. This material consisted of PBMCs from blood, taken roughly 15 days before vaccination. The receptors here all came from a man in his forties or fifties who received an inactivated influenza vaccine.

This clonotype was recorded a few times. V usage is TRBV2 and J usage is TRBJ2-2; D is possibly TRBD2 (5 bases). Trimming stripped 7 bases from V and 1 base from J, with 13 bases between. The V gene's germline CDR1 is SNHLY and CDR2 FYNNEI. The CDR3 is 15 residues long. CDR3 nucleotide sequence: TGTGCCAGCACCCCGAGGAGGAGGAACACCGGGGAGCTGTTTTTT. Protein sequence: CASTPRRRNTGELFF. Together with reference TRBV2 and TRBJ2-2, the CDR3 gives the full variable domain: EPEVTQTPSHQVTQMGQEVILRCVPISNHLYFYWYRQILGQKVEFLVSFYNNEISEKSEIFDDQFSVERPDGSNFTLKIRSTKLEDSAMYFCASTPRRRNTGELFFGEGSRLTVL.

V and J are TRBV7-2 and TRBJ2-5, with D possibly TRBD2 on 5 matching bases. Germline V gene data show CDR1 as SGHTA and CDR2 as FQGNSA. CDR3 length: 16 amino acids. The V and J ends lost 1 base and 2 bases respectively, with 14 bases between them. CDR3 nucleotides: TGTGCCAGCAGCTTAGGTACTAGAAGGATACAAGAGACCCAGTACTTC. Its protein is CASSLGTRRIQETQYF.

This clonotype was detected only a few times. V is TRBV7-2 and J is TRBJ2-7, with no clear D. The V end was cut by 1 base, the J end by 5 bases, with 9 bases between. CDR3 size: 13 residues. Germline CDR1 is SGHTA and CDR2 is FQGNSA. The CDR3 region has the DNA TGTGCCAGCAGCTTAGGGGTTTCGAACGAGCAGTACTTC. Its translation: CASSLGVSNEQYF.

The table lists this clonotype with many counts. This chain uses TRBV6-5 with TRBJ1-6; a weak D match, TRBD1 (5 bases). The CDR3 has 16 amino acids. In germline, CDR1 is MNHEY, CDR2 SVGAGI. V gave up 0 bases and J gave up 7 bases, with 13 bases separating them. The CDR3 sequence: CASSYSRGTMNSPLHF. CDR3 nucleotides: TGTGCCAGCAGTTACTCCCGGGGGACGATGAATTCACCCCTCCACTTT.

Many counts were recorded for this clonotype. The chain links TRBV12-3 or TRBV12-4 to TRBJ1-5, with TRBD1 identical over 10 bases. The CDR3 spans 15 residues. The junction had 4 bases not matched to a gene; V was cut back by 6 bases and J by 2 bases. The CDR3 loop is CASSLGQGGNQPQHF. The CDR3 nucleotides read TGTGCCAGCAGCCTCGGACAGGGGGGCAATCAGCCCCAGCATTTT.

This sequence joins TRBV19 and TRBJ1-1, with no clear D. The CDR3 runs to 13 residues. V gave up 4 bases and J gave up 3 bases, with 9 bases separating them. CDR1 LNHDA and CDR2 SQIVND come from the germline V gene (reference sequence). CDR3 in amino acids: CASSTWLDTEAFF. The CDR3 DNA follows: TGTGCCAGTAGTACCTGGTTGGACACTGAAGCTTTCTTT.

This clonotype occurred a few times. The chain links TRBV11-2 to TRBJ2-5; D possibly corresponds to TRBD1 (6 bases). Trimming cost V 5 bases and J 2 bases, with 12 bases left between them. The CDR3 length is 14 residues. Germline CDR1 SGHAT, CDR2 FQNNGV. CDR3 loop: CASSKQGGQETQYF. The DNA of the CDR3 is TGTGCCAGCAGCAAACAGGGCGGGCAAGAGACCCAGTACTTC.

The chain couples TRBV4-1 to TRBJ2-1; D is uncertain. The germline V gene encodes CDR1 MGHRA and CDR2 YSYEKL. The CDR3 loop spans 15 amino acids. The ends were cut back, 3 bases at V and 7 bases at J, with 16 bases in the middle. The DNA for the CDR3 is TGCGCCAGCAGCCATGGCCATGGACGGCTGAATGAGCAGTTCTTC. As protein: CASSHGHGRLNEQFF.

The chain combines TRBV20-1 with TRBJ2-2; D might be TRBD1 (5 bases). With 1 base removed from V and 4 bases from J, the gap between germline ends came to 7 bases. The CDR3 length is 13 residues. The germline gives CDR1 DFQATT, CDR2 SNEGSKA (reference sequence). The CDR3 region is CSARGQGTGELFF. CDR3 sequence (DNA): TGCAGTGCTAGAGGCCAGGGCACCGGGGAGCTGTTTTTT.

This clonotype was counted at least ten times. The V call is TRBV6-2 or TRBV6-3, the J call TRBJ2-7; D is perhaps TRBD2 (5 bases). The CDR3 has 11 amino acids. CDR1 and CDR2 (germline): MNHEY, SVGEGT. CDR3 sequence reads: CASRVGSEQYF. The CDR3 nucleotides read TGTGCTTCCCGGGTGGGGAGCGAGCAGTACTTC.

This rearrangement joins TRBV11-2 to TRBJ2-2; D may correspond to TRBD1 or TRBD2 (5 bases each). This CDR3 is built from 14 residues. Trimming removed 2 bases from V and 8 bases from J, with 12 bases in between. Looked up from germline, CDR1 is SGHAT and CDR2 is FQNNGV. The CDR3: CASSLNVGVGELFF. The CDR3 bases are TGTGCCAGCAGCTTAAATGTGGGGGTTGGGGAGCTGTTTTTT.

The gene calls are TRBV9 and TRBJ2-1; D may be TRBD1 (6 bases). CDR1 SGDLS and CDR2 YYNGEE come from the germline V gene. Trimming stripped 3 bases from V and 3 bases from J, with 16 bases between. The CDR3 is made up of 16 amino acids. The CDR3: CASSADHRDNYNEQFF. The DNA for the CDR3 is TGTGCCAGCAGCGCTGACCACCGGGACAACTACAATGAGCAGTTCTTC.

This clonotype came up a few times. The gene calls are TRBV10-3 and TRBJ1-1; 9 bases map to TRBD1. The CDR3 runs to 15 residues. The germline V gene has CDR1 ENHRY and CDR2 SYGVKD. Trimming at V came to 6 bases and at J to 4 bases, leaving 9 bases not matched to a gene. CDR3 sequence (DNA): TGTGCCATCAGAACGGACAGGGGAGGTCGCACTGAAGCTTTCTTT. This encodes CAIRTDRGGRTEAFF.

This clonotype appeared once. The gene calls are TRBV6-1 and TRBJ2-5; the D is unclear. This CDR3 has 14 residues. From germline, CDR1 is MNHNS and CDR2 SASEGT. Trimming left V 6 bases short and J 1 base short, with 12 bases between. The CDR3 reads CASRPELFQETQYF. The CDR3 nucleotides are TGTGCCAGCAGGCCGGAGTTGTTCCAAGAGACCCAGTACTTC.

In its sample, this clonotype was seen many times. This chain connects TRBV7-8 to TRBJ1-2; 7 bases agree with TRBD1. Germline lookup yields CDR1 SGHVS and CDR2 FQNEAQ. The CDR3 has 12 residues. V was pared by 5 bases and J by 8 bases, with 5 bases of the junction left unmatched. CDR3 sequence (DNA): TGTGCCAGCAGCCTACAGGGGCTCGGCTACACCTTC. It encodes CASSLQGLGYTF.

This clonotype has more than one count but fewer than ten. The CDR3, as DNA: TGTGCCAGCACCCCCGTCGGGAGTTACAATGAGCAGTTCTTC. Its translation is CASTPVGSYNEQFF. J is TRBJ2-1 and V is TRBV5-6; D perhaps matches TRBD2 (6 bases). V gave up 6 bases and J gave up 4 bases, with 14 bases separating them. CDR1 and CDR2 from the germline V gene are SGHDT and YYEEEE. This CDR3 has 14 residues.

The genes are TRBV2 and TRBJ2-5; 12 nucleotides match TRBD1. Germline CDR1 and CDR2: SNHLY and FYNNEI. The CDR3 loop spans 12 amino acids. V dropped 9 bases and J dropped 7; count of bases not matched to a gene: 3. The CDR3 DNA reads TGTGCCAGGGGGACAGGGGGCGCGACCCAGTACTTC. This sequence encodes CARGTGGATQYF.

This clonotype showed up just once. CDR3 sequence reads: CSAYPPFGTGNTGELFF. CDR3 bases: TGCAGTGCTTATCCTCCCTTCGGGACAGGGAACACCGGGGAGCTGTTTTTT. The gene calls are TRBV20-1 and TRBJ2-2, with TRBD1 matching over 8 bases. V trimming: 5 bases; J trimming: 1 base; junction bases outside the gene matches: 12. CDR1 and CDR2 (germline): DFQATT, SNEGSKA (reference sequence). The CDR3 loop spans 17 amino acids.

The V gene is TRBV9, the J gene TRBJ2-1; TRBD2 matches 8 bases. CDR3 length equals 15 residues. V lost 3 bases, J lost 0 bases, and 2 bases stayed unmatched. Per the germline V gene, CDR1 is SGDLS and CDR2 is YYNGEE. The CDR3 DNA is TGTGCCAGCAGCGCCGGGGGGGCCTCCTACAATGAGCAGTTCTTC. It translates to CASSAGGASYNEQFF.

There are many counts of this clonotype. V is TRBV9 and J is TRBJ2-1, with D perhaps assigned TRBD1 or TRBD2 (6 bases each). Per germline, CDR1 SGDLS and CDR2 YYNGEE. V was pared by 7 bases and J by 5 bases, with 22 bases between. This CDR3 region has 16 residues. The CDR3 nucleotides read TGTGCCAGCTCGATCGGAGGGCAGGGGTCGAACAATGAGCAGTTCTTC. As protein: CASSIGGQGSNNEQFF.

In its sample, this clonotype was seen many times. This chain connects TRBV5-1 to TRBJ2-1; 8 nucleotides agree with TRBD2. CDR3 length equals 15 residues. V shed 2 bases, J shed 3 bases, and the junction held 4 bases outside the gene matches. From germline, CDR1 is SGHRS and CDR2 YFSETQ. CDR3 nucleotide sequence: TGCGCCAGCAGCTTTTCAGCGGGGGACTACAATGAGCAGTTCTTC. Amino acids: CASSFSAGDYNEQFF.

A single count supports this clonotype. The junction departs from germline at one end; a sequencing error may be responsible. The rearrangement links TRBV9 to TRBJ2-3, with D possibly being TRBD1 or TRBD2 (5 bases each). Germline V gene lookup returns CDR1 SGDLS and CDR2 YYNGEE. This CDR3 is built from 15 residues. The CDR3 sequence: CASGTGFASTETQYF. DNA of the CDR3: TGTGCCAGCGGGACGGGGTTTGCTAGCACAGAAACGCAGTATTTT.

This clonotype has only a few counts. This rearrangement joins TRBV14 to TRBJ2-7, with 7 bases that match TRBD1. The CDR3 is 14 amino acids. The trim removed 1 base at V and 6 bases at J, leaving 6 bases unmatched. Per the germline V gene, CDR1 is SGHDN and CDR2 is FVKESK. CDR3 loop: CASSQGGQETEQYF. CDR3 bases: TGTGCCAGCAGCCAAGGCGGACAGGAAACCGAGCAGTACTTC. The whole variable domain, filled in from reference TRBV14 and TRBJ2-7, reads EAGVTQFPSHSVIEKGQTVTLRCDPISGHDNLYWYRRVMGKEIKFLLHFVKESKQDESGMPNNRFLAERTGGTYSTLKVQPAELEDSGVYFCASSQGGQETEQYFGPGTRLTVT.

This clonotype turned up a few times. The chain carries TRBV15 and TRBJ2-7; D is possibly TRBD2 (6 bases). The germline gives CDR1 LNHNV, CDR2 YYDKDF (reference sequence). The CDR3 length is 17 residues. Trimming removed 1 base at V and 2 bases at J, with 18 bases between. CDR3 loop: CATSRAPGSSVTYEQYF. The CDR3 coding sequence is TGTGCCACCAGCAGAGCCCCGGGTTCTAGCGTCACCTACGAGCAGTACTTC.

The chain has TRBV5-1 and TRBJ2-7; unclear D gene. In germline, CDR1 is SGHRS, CDR2 YFSETQ. The CDR3 runs 13 residues. V was trimmed by 1 base and J by 9 bases, leaving 14 bases between them. The CDR3 spells CASSLYIQERQYF. The CDR3 DNA sequence: TGCGCCAGCAGCTTGTATATACAAGAACGGCAGTACTTC.